This section outlines one T cell receptor beta chain sequence together with its context. The CDR3 length is 14 residues. Germline CDR1 reads LNHNV; CDR2 reads YYDKDF (reference sequence). V was shortened by 9 bases and J by 1 base, with 13 bases between the two germline ends. This sample was taken from a study of blood T cell repertoires in COVID-19. Assay used: immunoSEQ multiplex PCR; TCRdb lists only in-frame clones, some missing. The sample carries fewer than 250,000 clones, 80% to 90% recorded once. The chain is built from TRBV15 and TRBJ1-3, with no clear D. Specimen: PBMCs or T cells enriched from blood (not recorded which). This receptor was identified in a middle-aged woman who had been exposed to COVID-19. The CDR3 sequence is CATTPIGSGNTIYF. CDR3 bases: TGTGCCACGACACCAATCGGTTCTGGAAACACCATATATTTT.